The clone carrying this TCR beta chain appeared a few times. The antigen is not known. CD4+ cells of the naive, central memory, regulatory and stem cell-like memory types were sorted via CD45RO/CCR7/CD25/CD127/CD95/CD27. This entry comes from a study of beta chain features in type 1 diabetes. General study points: For patients, the naive, central memory and Treg TCRB repertoires appeared more alike than for healthy donors. PCR might show a preference for shorter templates, equally across patients and controls.

The CDR3 covers 12 residues. The V and J ends lost 7 bases and 8 bases respectively, with 17 bases between them. Germline V lookup: CDR1 SQVTM, CDR2 ANQGSEA. All of the isolated RNA was reverse transcribed, so expressed TCRB transcripts were sequenced. TCRdb's table, derived via immunoSEQ multiplex PCR, lists solely in-frame clones and lacks some. The table records 400,000 to 500,000 clones, approximately 13% of them present only once. The clonotype was recovered from a man aged 25-45 years in good health. The chain joins TRBV29-1 to TRBJ1-2; perhaps TRBD1 as D (5 bases). Sequenced: naive CD4+ T cells from blood. The CDR3 nucleotides read TGCAGCGCCCAAAGGGCGGGGGAGGGCTACACCTTC. As protein: CSAQRAGEGYTF.